The clone carrying this TCR beta chain was counted a single time. The target antigen is unknown. Within the sample, other DNA sequences also encode this same CDR3. This sample is drawn from a study of shared clonotypes between healthy human individuals. The CDR3 has 14 residues. The ends were cut back, 0 bases at V and 1 base at J, with 5 bases in the middle. The germline gives CDR1 SGHRS, CDR2 YFSETQ. Whole-study results and caveats: Relative to their counterparts shared across all four donors, non-shared clonotypes exhibited diminished generation probabilities. Memory subsets generally showed smaller estimated richness than naive subsets did.

This was a deep-level run. Method: immunoSEQ multiplex PCR; TCRdb's copy keeps in-frame clones and lacks some. This sample has around 1.5 million clones, with approximately 98% found just once. The sequence was collected from a man in his thirties or forties in good health. The chain joins TRBV5-1 to TRBJ2-1; D gene ambiguous. Input material: naive CD4+ T cells sorted from blood. Subset defined: CD45RA+ positively selected. For the CDR3, the DNA is TGCGCCAGCAGCTTGGACAGTTCCTACAATGAGCAGTTCTTC. Protein sequence: CASSLDSSYNEQFF.